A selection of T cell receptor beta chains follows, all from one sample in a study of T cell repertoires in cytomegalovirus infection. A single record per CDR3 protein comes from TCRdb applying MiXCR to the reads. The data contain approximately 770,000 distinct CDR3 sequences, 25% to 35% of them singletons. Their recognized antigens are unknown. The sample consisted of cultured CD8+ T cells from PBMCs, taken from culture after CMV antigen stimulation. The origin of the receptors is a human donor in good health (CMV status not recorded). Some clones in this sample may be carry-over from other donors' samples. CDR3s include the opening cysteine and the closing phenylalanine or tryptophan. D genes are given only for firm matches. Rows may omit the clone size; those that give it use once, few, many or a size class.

CASGLVQGGTEAFF	TGTGCTAGTGGTTTGGTACAGGGGGGCACTGAAGCTTTCTTT	TRBV12-5	TRBJ1-1	TRBD1	NA
CASSTGGANYGYTF	TGTGCCAGCAGTACGGGAGGGGCTAACTATGGCTACACCTTC	TRBV6-2/TRBV6-3	TRBJ1-2	NA	few
CASSEGVSLEKLFF	TGTGCCAGCAGTGAAGGGGTCTCTTTGGAAAAACTGTTTTTT	TRBV2	TRBJ1-4	NA	NA
CASSSTVRAYEQYF	TGTGCCAGCAGCTCCACCGTGAGAGCCTACGAGCAGTACTTC	TRBV7-9	TRBJ2-7	NA	NA
CASSLAGHMNTEAFF	TGCGCCAGCAGCTTGGCCGGGCACATGAACACTGAAGCTTTCTTT	TRBV5-1	TRBJ1-1	NA	few
CASSPHHTPPNEQFF	TGTGCCAGCAGTCCCCACCACACCCCCCCTAATGAGCAGTTCTTC	TRBV6-5	TRBJ2-1	NA	few
CASSLGDTLHF	TGTGCCAGCAGTTTAGGGGACACCCTCCACTTT	TRBV12-3/TRBV12-4	TRBJ1-6	NA	NA
CASSKTGGRNYGYTF	TGTGCCAGCAGCAAGACAGGGGGCAGAAACTATGGCTACACCTTC	TRBV5-6	TRBJ1-2	TRBD1	NA
CASRTQRGNGYTF	TGTGCCAGCAGAACCCAGAGGGGAAATGGCTACACCTTC	TRBV27	TRBJ1-2	NA	NA
CASGGRGTVSF	TGTGCCAGCGGAGGCCGGGGGACTGTGTCCTTT	TRBV27	TRBJ1-1	NA	few
CASSSRMRTDTQYF	TGTGCCAGCAGCTCGCGCATGAGAACAGATACGCAGTATTTT	TRBV7-6	TRBJ2-3	NA	few
CASSPGGEAYF	TGTGCCAGCAGCCCAGGGGGCGAGGCATACTTC	TRBV7-6	TRBJ2-7	TRBD1	NA
CASGIQNTGELFF	TGTGCCAGCGGTATACAGAACACCGGGGAGCTGTTTTTT	TRBV27	TRBJ2-2	NA	NA
CASSPTGALQETQYF	TGTGCCAGCAGTCCGACAGGGGCCCTCCAAGAGACCCAGTACTTC	TRBV12-3/TRBV12-4	TRBJ2-5	TRBD1	NA
CASSLERWSGGSHNEQFF	TGTGCCAGCAGCTTAGAAAGGTGGAGCGGGGGGTCTCACAATGAGCAGTTCTTC	TRBV7-6	TRBJ2-1	TRBD2	many
CASSYSYIQETQYF	TGTGCCAGCAGTTACTCGTACATCCAAGAGACCCAGTACTTC	TRBV6-6	TRBJ2-5	NA	few
CASSPSVNSGNTIYF	TGTGCCAGCAGTCCCTCGGTCAACTCTGGAAACACCATATATTTT	TRBV27	TRBJ1-3	NA	NA
CSVEDRDRNEGDEQFF	TGCAGCGTTGAAGATCGGGACAGAAACGAGGGCGATGAGCAGTTCTTC	TRBV29-1	TRBJ2-1	TRBD1	NA
CSANGGPYNEQFF	TGCAGTGCTAACGGGGGGCCTTACAATGAGCAGTTCTTC	TRBV20-1	TRBJ2-1	NA	few
CASSTSGATEAFF	TGTGCCAGTAGTACCTCAGGGGCCACTGAAGCTTTCTTT	TRBV19	TRBJ1-1	NA	NA
CASSFGGTEPQHF	TGTGCCAGCAGCTTTGGAGGGACCGAACCCCAGCATTTT	TRBV7-9	TRBJ1-5	NA	few
CASSLVVEKLFF	TGTGCCAGCAGCTTAGTAGTTGAAAAACTGTTTTTT	TRBV7-9	TRBJ1-4	NA	few
CASRTRDQSYSPLHF	TGTGCCAGCAGAACCAGAGACCAGAGTTACTCACCCCTCCACTTT	TRBV6-2/TRBV6-3	TRBJ1-6	NA	NA
CAIRQGASGELFF	TGTGCCATTCGACAGGGGGCGTCGGGGGAGCTGTTTTTT	TRBV7-9	TRBJ2-2	TRBD1	NA
CASSSRTPSAFF	TGTGCCAGCAGTTCGCGGACCCCAAGTGCTTTCTTT	TRBV6-2/TRBV6-3	TRBJ1-1	NA	few
CASTERAKEETQYF	TGTGCCAGCACCGAAAGGGCTAAAGAAGAGACCCAGTACTTC	TRBV12-3/TRBV12-4	TRBJ2-5	NA	few
CASSSVTGELFF	TGTGCCAGCAGCTCGGTAACCGGGGAGCTGTTTTTT	TRBV7-6	TRBJ2-2	NA	many
CASSLWGQDPNEKLFF	TGTGCCAGCAGCTTATGGGGACAGGACCCTAATGAAAAACTGTTTTTT	TRBV7-6	TRBJ1-4	TRBD1	few
CASSLVVVTTETLQYF	TGTGCCAGCAGCTTAGTGGTCGTCACAACTGAGACCCTCCAGTACTTC	TRBV7-9	TRBJ2-5	NA	many
CASSSGLAGASYEQYF	TGTGCCAGCAGTTCTGGACTAGCGGGGGCCTCCTACGAGCAGTACTTC	TRBV6-2/TRBV6-3	TRBJ2-7	TRBD2	few
CASSFLKTGGSIHYGYTF	TGTGCCAGCAGCTTCTTGAAAACAGGGGGCTCAATCCACTATGGCTACACCTTC	TRBV7-4	TRBJ1-2	TRBD1	NA
CARSGTGGYGYTF	TGTGCCAGATCCGGGACAGGGGGATATGGCTACACCTTC	TRBV2	TRBJ1-2	TRBD1	NA
CASSLGVGELKPQHF	TGTGCCAGCAGCTTGGGGGTAGGGGAACTTAAACCCCAGCATTTT	TRBV13	TRBJ1-5	NA	NA
CASTPTGTGGPGNYGYTF	TGTGCCAGCACCCCAACCGGGACAGGGGGCCCCGGTAACTATGGCTACACCTTC	TRBV2	TRBJ1-2	TRBD1	NA
CASSTPGLGETQYF	TGTGCCAGCAGCACACCGGGACTAGGAGAGACCCAGTACTTC	TRBV7-2	TRBJ2-5	TRBD2	few
CASKTGGSIAKNIQYF	TGTGCCAGCAAAACAGGGGGGAGTATAGCCAAAAACATTCAGTACTTC	TRBV27	TRBJ2-4	TRBD1	few
CASRQDRRSAFF	TGTGCCAGCAGGCAGGACAGGAGGAGCGCTTTCTTT	TRBV6-2/TRBV6-3	TRBJ1-1	TRBD1	many
CASSPPGGGVGTEAFF	TGTGCCAGCAGCCCCCCTGGAGGGGGGGTAGGTACTGAAGCTTTCTTT	TRBV6-2/TRBV6-3	TRBJ1-1	NA	NA
CASGKRKTGADEQFF	TGTGCCAGCGGGAAAAGGAAGACGGGGGCGGATGAGCAGTTCTTC	TRBV27	TRBJ2-1	NA	few
CASSDPQTSGITDTQYF	TGTGCCAGCTCTGACCCTCAGACTAGCGGGATCACAGATACGCAGTATTTT	TRBV2	TRBJ2-3	TRBD2	few
CASSLGKQGGNYGYTF	TGTGCCAGCAGCTTGGGCAAACAGGGGGGTAACTATGGCTACACCTTC	TRBV5-5	TRBJ1-2	TRBD1	NA
CASSLMTSGGDNEQFF	TGTGCCAGCAGTCTAATGACTAGCGGGGGGGACAATGAGCAGTTCTTC	TRBV6-6	TRBJ2-1	TRBD2	NA
CASSQGPNGGQPQHF	TGCGCCAGCAGCCAAGGTCCGAACGGGGGGCAGCCCCAGCATTTT	TRBV4-1	TRBJ1-5	NA	NA
CASSSGGSGTEAFF	TGTGCCAGCAGTTCAGGGGGATCGGGCACTGAAGCTTTCTTT	TRBV27	TRBJ1-1	TRBD1	NA
CASSLAGSDEQFF	TGTGCCAGCAGCTTAGCGGGGAGCGATGAGCAGTTCTTC	TRBV7-6	TRBJ2-1	NA	few
CASSLVQRLIGHRDTQYF	TGTGCCAGCAGCTTAGTCCAACGACTAATCGGACACCGAGATACGCAGTATTTT	TRBV7-9	TRBJ2-3	NA	few
CASSLEWVAGNEQFF	TGTGCCAGCAGCTTAGAATGGGTAGCGGGCAATGAGCAGTTCTTC	TRBV7-6	TRBJ2-1	TRBD2	NA
CASSEAPWTVTVANYGYTF	TGTGCCAGCAGTGAAGCCCCTTGGACAGTTACGGTCGCTAACTATGGCTACACCTTC	TRBV6-1	TRBJ1-2	NA	many
CASSFGRPGYGYTF	TGTGCCAGCAGTTTCGGGCGACCTGGGTATGGCTACACCTTC	TRBV28	TRBJ1-2	NA	few
CASSFSALNEQFF	TGTGCCAGCAGTTTCTCCGCCCTCAATGAGCAGTTCTTC	TRBV27	TRBJ2-1	NA	few
CASSGDTRNYGYTF	TGTGCCAGCAGTGGGGACACCCGTAACTATGGCTACACCTTC	TRBV5-3	TRBJ1-2	NA	few
CASVSGGGTDTQYF	TGTGCCAGCGTAAGCGGGGGGGGCACAGATACGCAGTATTTT	TRBV7-6	TRBJ2-3	TRBD2	many
CASSESKGPGTEAFF	TGCGCCAGCAGTGAGTCGAAGGGACCGGGCACTGAAGCTTTCTTT	TRBV10-2	TRBJ1-1	NA	few
CASSHVAGPYEQYF	TGTGCCAGCAGCCATGTAGCGGGGCCCTACGAGCAGTACTTC	TRBV14	TRBJ2-7	TRBD2	few
CASSYNLEAFF	TGTGCCAGCAGTTATAATCTTGAAGCTTTCTTT	TRBV7-2	TRBJ1-1	NA	many
CASSLRLAGGSTDTQYF	TGTGCCAGCAGCTTACGACTAGCGGGGGGCTCAACAGATACGCAGTATTTT	TRBV7-6	TRBJ2-3	TRBD2	NA
CSVAIGNYGYTF	TGCAGCGTTGCAATCGGTAACTATGGCTACACCTTC	TRBV29-1	TRBJ1-2	NA	many
CASSFRGGYEQYF	TGTGCCAGCAGTTTTCGCGGCGGGTACGAGCAGTACTTC	TRBV27	TRBJ2-7	NA	few
CASSLRSGPSSSYNEQFF	TGTGCCAGCAGTCTCCGCTCGGGGCCCTCAAGCTCCTACAATGAGCAGTTCTTC	TRBV6-2/TRBV6-3	TRBJ2-1	NA	NA
CSALGAYLSGNTIYF	TGCAGTGCTCTGGGGGCGTATCTATCTGGAAACACCATATATTTT	TRBV20-1	TRBJ1-3	NA	few